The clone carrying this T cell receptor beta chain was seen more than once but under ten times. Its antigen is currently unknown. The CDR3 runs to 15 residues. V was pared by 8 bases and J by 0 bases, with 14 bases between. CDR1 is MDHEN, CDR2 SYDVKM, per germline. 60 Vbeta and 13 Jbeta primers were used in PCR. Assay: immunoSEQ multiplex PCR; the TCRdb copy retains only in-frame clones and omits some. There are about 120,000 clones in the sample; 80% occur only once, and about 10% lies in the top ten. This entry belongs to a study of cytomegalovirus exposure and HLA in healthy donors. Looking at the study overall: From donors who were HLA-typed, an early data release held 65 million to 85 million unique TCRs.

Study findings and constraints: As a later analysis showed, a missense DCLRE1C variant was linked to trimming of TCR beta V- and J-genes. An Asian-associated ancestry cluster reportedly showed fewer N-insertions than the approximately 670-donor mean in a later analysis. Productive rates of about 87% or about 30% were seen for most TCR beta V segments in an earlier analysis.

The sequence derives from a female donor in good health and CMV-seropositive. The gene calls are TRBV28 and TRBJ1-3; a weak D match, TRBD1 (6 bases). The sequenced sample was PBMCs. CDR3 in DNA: TGTGCCAGCCACACGACAGGAAACTCTGGAAACACCATATATTTT. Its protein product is CASHTTGNSGNTIYF.